The T cell receptor beta chain described here comes from a study of blood T cell repertoires in COVID-19. Study details: The samples span acute and convalescent COVID-19 from the United States, Italy and Spain.

CDR3 length: 15 residues. Trimming took off 7 bases at V and 1 base at J, with 16 bases between the two ends. Germline V lookup: CDR1 LNHDA, CDR2 SQIVND (reference sequence). Clones were sequenced by immunoSEQ multiplex PCR, and TCRdb holds only the in-frame ones, with some missing. The table has more than 200,000 clones, more than 65% seen once. This TCR derives from a man aged 45-60 years with active or convalescent COVID-19. Sequenced input: peripheral blood. The chain combines TRBV19 with TRBJ1-1, with D perhaps matching TRBD1 (6 bases). Written as DNA, the CDR3 is TGTGCCAGTACCCTCGCGGGGGCGCCGAACACTGAAGCTTTCTTT. It translates to CASTLAGAPNTEAFF.